The present entry profiles one TCR beta chain with its context. The antigen is undetermined. Because the CDR3's place on the DNA is in doubt, the DNA is left out and the CDR3 is given as listed by TCRdb. The CDR3 has 16 amino acids, counting both end residues. Use of 60 Vbeta and 13 Jbeta primers characterized the PCR. The data were produced by immunoSEQ multiplex PCR, yet TCRdb's version contains in-frame clones alone and is incomplete. The sample comprises about 110,000 clones, roughly 80% of which are singletons, and roughly a fifth rests with the top ten. At collection, donors were nominally healthy, but unrecorded immune exposures were probable. This specimen comes from a study of cytomegalovirus exposure and HLA in healthy donors. Looking at the study overall: When 398 donors were genotyped, approximately 81% of them were found to fall in the Caucasian-associated ancestry cluster. Study-level points and caveats: After further analysis at a later stage, 15,000 to 20,000 TCR beta sequences were associated with HLA alleles at 0.05 false discovery rate. Per published reports, the classifier diagnosed cytomegalovirus status with high specificity and sensitivity.

This sequence joins TRBV12-1 and TRBJ1-5; TRBD1, the table's D call, was not compared with the DNA. TRBV12-1 is given as a pseudogene. What was sequenced was PBMCs. The receptor comes from a man aged 30 to 45 in good health and CMV-seropositive. CDR3 amino acids: CASSFVADGSNQPQHF.